These 30 T cell receptor beta chains were all obtained from the same sample, sequenced in a study of T-cell reconstitution after alpha-beta-depleted transplantation in children. Using unique molecular identifiers, the investigators prepared the TCRbeta library. TCRdb reprocessed the PCR reads with MiXCR, giving one entry per CDR3 protein. The sample consists of roughly 500,000 distinct CDR3 sequences, roughly an eighth of them appearing once. The specimen was PBMCs from the stem cell graft donor, collected from the stem cell graft. The receptors were sampled from a human donor who donated a stem cell graft to a child with combined immunodeficiency.

The table lists this clonotype with a few counts. Written as DNA, the CDR3 is TGTGCCAGCAGCGGGGGGTTCTCGGAGACCCAGTACTTC. This gives the protein CASSGGFSETQYF. The chain combines TRBV12-3 or TRBV12-4 with TRBJ2-5, with 7 bases that match TRBD2. The CDR3 length is 13 residues. With 6 bases clipped from V and 5 bases from J, the junction kept 6 bases outside the gene matches.

This chain links TRBV3-1 with TRBJ2-7; 8 bases agree with TRBD2. The CDR3 spans 15 residues. Germline-derived CDR1 and CDR2 are LGHDT and YNNKEL (reference sequence). J lost 3 bases, V lost 2 bases, and 6 bases had no gene match. CDR3 in amino acids: CASSQIPSGSYEQYF. The CDR3 bases are TGTGCCAGCAGCCAAATTCCCAGCGGGAGCTACGAGCAGTACTTC.

This clonotype showed up just a few times. The rearrangement uses TRBV24-1 and TRBJ2-5, with TRBD2 identical over 8 bases. The junction had 7 bases not matched to a gene; V was cut back by 4 bases and J by 4 bases. The length of the CDR3 is 15 residues. Per germline, CDR1 KGHDR and CDR2 SFDVKD. The CDR3 protein is CATSESRTSTETQYF. The CDR3 DNA follows: TGTGCCACCAGTGAATCAAGGACTAGCACAGAGACCCAGTACTTC.

This clonotype is a singleton in its sample. This sequence may be a read error, since a much larger clone differs from it by one base. V is TRBV20-1 and J is TRBJ2-7; TRBD2 matches 8 bases. V was clipped by 3 bases and J by 7 bases; unmatched bases: 17. The length of the CDR3 is 16 residues. Germline values: CDR1 DFQATT, CDR2 SNEGSKA (reference sequence). CDR3 bases: TGCAGTGCTAGCCCGAGCCAGGACGGGAGGGCTGAAGAGCAGTACTTC. Encoded protein: CSASPSQDGRAEEQYF.

V usage is TRBV12-3 or TRBV12-4 and J usage is TRBJ2-3, with D perhaps given as TRBD1 or TRBD2 (6 bases each). There are 15 residues in the CDR3. The ends were cut back, 6 bases at V and 2 bases at J, with 15 bases in the middle. The CDR3 protein is CASSEEGGYTDTQYF. CDR3 bases: TGTGCCAGCAGCGAGGAGGGGGGATACACAGATACGCAGTATTTT.

The count of this clonotype is one. The V gene is TRBV24-1, the J gene TRBJ1-1; 7 positions agree with TRBD1. The CDR3 has 16 amino acids. V lost 4 bases, J lost 6 bases, and 13 bases stayed unmatched. Germline CDR1 and CDR2: KGHDR and SFDVKD. CDR3 sequence reads: CATSDRAGGSSSEAFF. In DNA, the CDR3 is TGTGCCACCAGTGACAGAGCAGGGGGAAGCAGTTCTGAAGCTTTCTTT.

This chain links TRBV30 with TRBJ2-7; tentatively, D is TRBD2 (6 bases). The CDR3 has 18 amino acids. V lost 1 base and J lost 1, with 23 bases in between. Per germline, CDR1 GTSNPN and CDR2 SVGIG (reference sequence). The CDR3 DNA reads as TGTGCCTGGAGTGCTAGCGCCTTCCTTAGCGGAACTTCCTACGAGCAGTACTTC. This gives the protein CAWSASAFLSGTSYEQYF.

This clonotype came up a few times. The chain couples TRBV7-9 to TRBJ1-6; D is ambiguous. Germline-derived CDR1 and CDR2 are SEHNR and FQNEAQ (reference sequence). The CDR3 contains 12 residues. Trimming left V 3 bases short and J 8 bases short, with 5 bases between. CDR3 residues: CASSLADSPLHF. Written as DNA, the CDR3 is TGTGCCAGCAGCTTGGCCGATTCACCCCTCCACTTT.

This clonotype was recorded a few times. The J gene is TRBJ2-5, the V gene TRBV7-6; no reliable D call. The V and J ends lost 3 bases and 2 bases respectively, with 16 bases between them. Germline V gives CDR1 SGHVS, CDR2 FNYEAQ. CDR3 length: 16 residues. As DNA, the CDR3 is TGTGCCAGCAGCTTGATAGGAGACTTTACGCAAGAGACCCAGTACTTC. This translates into CASSLIGDFTQETQYF.

In this sample, this clonotype turned up many times. V is TRBV28 and J is TRBJ2-2; D is uncertain. The V end was cut by 6 bases, the J end by 2 bases, with 7 bases between. Germline lookup yields CDR1 MDHEN and CDR2 SYDVKM. This CDR3 has 13 residues. The DNA of the CDR3 is TGTGCCAGCAGGGGGTCCAACACCGGGGAGCTGTTTTTT. It codes for CASRGSNTGELFF.

The rearrangement joins TRBV30 to TRBJ2-7; no firm D call. The CDR3 spans 12 residues. V dropped 3 bases and J dropped 4 bases, with 10 bases sitting between them. Germline CDR1 GTSNPN, CDR2 SVGIG (reference sequence). The CDR3 DNA sequence: TGTGCCTGGAGCGACCACAGTTACGAGCAGTACTTC. Its translation: CAWSDHSYEQYF. The full variable domain, completed using reference TRBV30 and TRBJ2-7, is SQTIHQWPATLVQPVGSPLSLECTVEGTSNPNLYWYRQAAGRGLQLLFYSVGIGQISSEVPQNLSASRPQDRQFILSSKKLLLSDSGFYLCAWSDHSYEQYFGPGTRLTVT.

This clonotype appeared a few times. The CDR3 DNA reads TGTGCCAGCAGCTTAGCGCGAACGGGAGGGCAAAACATTCAGTACTTC. It is translated as CASSLARTGGQNIQYF. This chain joins TRBV7-2 and TRBJ2-4, with 8 bases that match TRBD2. CDR3 length: 16 amino acids. V trimming: 0 bases; J trimming: 5 bases; junction bases outside the gene matches: 6. Germline V gene data show CDR1 as SGHTA and CDR2 as FQGNSA.

This clonotype was found many times. This chain links TRBV2 with TRBJ2-3; 9 bases are a match to TRBD2. V was clipped by 2 bases and J by 4 bases; unmatched bases: 4. The germline V gene encodes CDR1 SNHLY and CDR2 FYNNEI. The CDR3 sequence is 15 residues long. The CDR3 protein is CASSETSGSSDTQYF. CDR3 sequence (DNA): TGTGCCAGCAGTGAAACTAGCGGGTCATCAGATACGCAGTATTTT.

This clonotype was recorded many times. A read error may account for a junction end that differs from germline. This rearrangement joins TRBV7-7 to TRBJ2-2, with 9 bases fitting TRBD1. This CDR3 has 14 residues. Germline CDR1 SSHAT, CDR2 FNYEAQ (reference sequence). The CDR3, as DNA: TGTGCTAGCAGCGCGACAGGGGGGAACGGGGAGCTGTTTTTT. Protein sequence: CASSATGGNGELFF.

There are many counts of this clonotype. The V gene is TRBV29-1, the J gene TRBJ2-1, with 7 bases fitting TRBD1. The germline gives CDR1 SQVTM, CDR2 ANQGSEA. The CDR3 consists of 14 residues. Unmatched junction bases numbered 6, after V lost 5 bases and J lost 2 bases. The CDR3 DNA follows: TGCAGCGTTATTTGGGACAGACCCTACAATGAGCAGTTCTTC. Translating gives CSVIWDRPYNEQFF.

The chain links TRBV12-3 or TRBV12-4 to TRBJ2-4, with 7 bases that match TRBD1. This CDR3 spans 14 amino acids. V shed 4 bases, J shed 7 bases, and the junction held 7 bases outside the gene matches. CDR3 sequence reads: CASSSTGWTNIQYF. The DNA of the CDR3 is TGTGCCAGCAGTTCGACAGGGTGGACCAACATTCAGTACTTC.

The chain carries TRBV20-1 and TRBJ1-1; 7 nucleotides match TRBD1. V lost 0 bases, J lost 1 base, and 14 bases stayed unmatched. The CDR3 has 18 amino acids. Per germline, CDR1 DFQATT and CDR2 SNEGSKA (reference sequence). CDR3 nucleotide sequence: TGCAGTGCTAGAGACACCGCTTTACAGACAGGGAAGAACACTGAAGCTTTCTTT. Amino acid sequence: CSARDTALQTGKNTEAFF.

This clonotype was recorded a few times. The rearrangement uses TRBV28 and TRBJ1-5; D is unresolved. Per the germline V gene, CDR1 is MDHEN and CDR2 is SYDVKM. The CDR3 contains 15 residues. The germline V and J ends were trimmed by 2 bases and 4 bases, with 12 bases remaining between them. CDR3 in DNA: TGTGCCAGCAGTTTAGGGGAGTGGGAGAATCAGCCCCAGCATTTT. Its translation is CASSLGEWENQPQHF.

The CDR3 DNA reads as TGTGCCACCTCCCTGGGGACAGGGAAGAACGGGGGGTACAATGAGCAGTTCTTC. Its protein is CATSLGTGKNGGYNEQFF. V and J are TRBV10-3 and TRBJ2-1, with 9 bases fitting TRBD1. Germline V gene sequence: CDR1 ENHRY, CDR2 SYGVKD. Germline trimming cut 10 bases from V and 4 bases from J; bases unmatched to any gene: 20. The CDR3 sequence is 18 residues long.

This clonotype was recorded a few times. The V call is TRBV12-3 or TRBV12-4, the J call TRBJ2-1; D is perhaps TRBD1 or TRBD2 (5 bases each). The V gene lost 2 bases and the J gene lost 8 bases, with 16 bases spanning the gap. The CDR3 is 15 residues long. The CDR3, as DNA: TGTGCCAGCAGTTTATGGGAGAAGGGGTGGGATGAGCAGTTCTTC. Amino acid sequence: CASSLWEKGWDEQFF.

This chain uses TRBV5-4 with TRBJ2-3; 8 positions match TRBD2. The ends lost 6 bases at V and 0 bases at J; junction bases unmatched: 3. This CDR3 region has 14 residues. Germline values: CDR1 SGHNT, CDR2 YYREEE (reference sequence). DNA of the CDR3: TGTGCCAGCACGGGGGGGGTTAGCACAGATACGCAGTATTTT. Amino acids: CASTGGVSTDTQYF.

This clonotype was counted many times. This chain joins TRBV4-3 and TRBJ1-2; weak D call: TRBD1 (5 bases). Per the germline V gene, CDR1 is LGHNA and CDR2 is YSLEER. The CDR3 spans 13 residues. Trimming cost V 0 bases and J 7 bases, with 9 bases left between them. The CDR3 nucleotides are TGCGCCAGCAGCCAAGACAGGGTCACTGGCTACACCTTC. It codes for CASSQDRVTGYTF.

V usage is TRBV6-1 and J usage is TRBJ1-1; D is undetermined. The germline CDR1 and CDR2 sequences are MNHNS and SASEGT. The CDR3 covers 17 residues. V was shortened by 5 bases and J by 2 bases, with 21 bases between the two germline ends. In DNA form, the CDR3 reads TGTGCCAGCAGTATCGGTACAAACATCAACCTAAACACTGAAGCTTTCTTT. Encoded protein: CASSIGTNINLNTEAFF.

A word on this clonotype: This could be a read error, since a much larger clone is one nucleotide away. It is likely a read error, because the conserved phenylalanine at the end of the CDR3 is missing. V usage is TRBV7-9 and J usage is TRBJ2-7; TRBD2 matches 8 bases. The CDR3 extends over 15 amino acids. After removal of 2 bases from V and 2 bases from J, the junction contained 5 bases not matched to a gene. The V gene's germline CDR1 is SEHNR and CDR2 FQNEAQ (reference sequence). This chain's CDR3 is CASSLTGGDAYEQYY. The DNA of the CDR3 is TGTGCCAGCAGCTTAACGGGAGGGGACGCCTACGAGCAGTACTAC.

This clonotype was counted a few times. The chain employs TRBV5-1 and TRBJ2-3; a possible D gene is TRBD2 (6 bases). V shed 4 bases and J shed 1 base, with 13 bases lying between them. CDR1 and CDR2 (germline): SGHRS, YFSETQ. This CDR3 has 15 amino acids. The chain's CDR3 is CASSMLSGGTDTQYF. For the CDR3, the DNA is TGCGCCAGCAGCATGCTATCGGGGGGCACAGATACGCAGTATTTT. Drawing the rest from reference TRBV5-1 and TRBJ2-3, the complete variable domain is KAGVTQTPRYLIKTRGQQVTLSCSPISGHRSVSWYQQTPGQGLQFLFEYFSETQRNKGNFPGRFSGRQFSNSRSEMNVSTLELGDSALYLCASSMLSGGTDTQYFGPGTRLTVL.

This sequence joins TRBV18 and TRBJ1-1, with D possibly TRBD1 on 6 matching bases. Germline loops: CDR1 KGHSH, CDR2 LQKENI. V was trimmed by 6 bases and J by 4 bases, leaving 18 bases between them. The CDR3 loop spans 15 amino acids. Written as DNA, the CDR3 is TGTGCCAGCTCGCGAGAAGGGGGTCTCGGCACTGAAGCTTTCTTT. This sequence encodes CASSREGGLGTEAFF.

The rearrangement uses TRBV6-6 and TRBJ2-3, with a weak D call TRBD1 (5 bases). The CDR3 consists of 13 residues. The V end lost 4 bases, the J end lost 4 bases, and 9 bases lay between the germline ends. The germline V gene has CDR1 MNHNY and CDR2 SVGAGI (reference sequence). In DNA form, the CDR3 reads TGTGCCAGCAGTTCCCAGGGCCCAGATACGCAGTATTTT. This encodes CASSSQGPDTQYF.

V gene TRBV20-1 combines with J gene TRBJ2-3; D unresolved. Trimming removed 5 bases from V and 5 bases from J, with 11 bases in between. Germline CDR1 and CDR2: DFQATT and SNEGSKA (reference sequence). This CDR3 region has 12 residues. CDR3 nucleotide sequence: TGCAGTGCTCCATGGCGGTTAGATACGCAGTATTTT. Its protein product is CSAPWRLDTQYF.

This clonotype was detected many times. The chain has TRBV7-2 and TRBJ1-2, with 7 bases matching TRBD1. The V segment lost 4 bases and the J segment 4 bases; nucleotides outside the gene matches: 12. CDR3 length: 16 amino acids. From germline, CDR1 is SGHTA and CDR2 FQGNSA. The CDR3 loop reads CASSSLRGIRSYGYTF. The CDR3 region has the DNA TGTGCCAGCAGCTCGCTCAGGGGGATAAGGAGCTATGGCTACACCTTC.

This clonotype was seen a handful of times. The chain has TRBV9 and TRBJ2-2; 7 bases match TRBD2. This CDR3 comprises 17 residues. Germline CDR1 is SGDLS and CDR2 is YYNGEE. V trimming: 1 base; J trimming: 4 bases; junction bases outside the gene matches: 10. CDR3 amino acids: CASSVSGLVPPTGELFF. CDR3 nucleotides: TGTGCCAGCAGCGTATCCGGACTAGTCCCCCCCACCGGGGAGCTGTTTTTT.